This T cell receptor beta chain is drawn from a study of radiotherapy plus CTLA-4 blockade in lung cancer. Turning to the study itself: Objective responses were documented in over 15% of patients, with disease control in about 28%. General study results and limits: Some TCR clones had been derived from tumors. These clones expanded in peripheral blood after radiotherapy plus ipilimumab. Interferon-beta, together with early blood T cell clone dynamics, reportedly best predicted response.

The CDR3 sequence is 13 residues long. CDR1 is LNHDA, CDR2 SQIVND, per germline (reference sequence). With 10 bases removed from V and 3 bases from J, the gap between germline ends came to 16 bases. Regarding this clone: Antigen unknown.

The study gave focal radiation plus ipilimumab CTLA-4 blockade to patients with chemo-refractory metastatic non-small-cell lung cancer. Produced via immunoSEQ multiplex PCR; TCRdb's table is partial and in-frame only. The repertoire consists of 81,000 or so clones, with under 85% occurring once and the leading ten covering 13% to 15%. The receptor's source is a human donor with non-small cell lung cancer that progressed on radiotherapy plus ipilimumab. Specimen: peripheral blood, collected from a patient treated with radiotherapy plus ipilimumab. This chain connects TRBV19 to TRBJ2-7; no clear D. The CDR3 region is CATALTPIYEQYF. The CDR3 DNA sequence: TGTGCCACGGCCCTAACCCCAATCTACGAGCAGTACTTC. The entire variable domain, with the rest obtained from reference TRBV19 and TRBJ2-7, is as follows: DGGITQSPKYLFRKEGQNVTLSCEQNLNHDAMYWYRQDPGQGLRLIYYSQIVNDFQKGDIAEGYSVSREKKESFPLTVTSAQKNPTAFYLCATALTPIYEQYFGPGTRLTVT.